Following are 14 T cell receptor beta chains from one sample sequenced in a study of blood T cell repertoires in COVID-19. Method: immunoSEQ multiplex PCR; TCRdb's copy keeps in-frame clones and lacks some. The table has some 200,000 clones, more than 70% seen once. The specimen sequenced was peripheral blood. The origin of the receptors is a man between 50 and 59 years old with COVID-19, enrolled during active disease.

This clone has a handful of counts. The rearrangement links TRBV9 to TRBJ2-3; 12 bases are a match to TRBD2. Germline V gene sequence: CDR1 SGDLS, CDR2 YYNGEE. This CDR3 is 16 amino acids long. With 0 bases clipped from V and 4 bases from J, the junction kept 3 bases outside the gene matches. CDR3 sequence reads: CASSVATSGGSDTQYF. The DNA for the CDR3 is TGTGCCAGCAGCGTAGCTACTAGCGGGGGGTCAGATACGCAGTATTTT.

V and J are TRBV19 and TRBJ1-2; D is possibly TRBD1 (5 bases). CDR3 size: 13 residues. The germline V gene has CDR1 LNHDA and CDR2 SQIVND (reference sequence). With 6 bases removed from V and 4 bases from J, the gap between germline ends came to 12 bases. CDR3 DNA: TGTGCCAGTAGCACGGGGGGGACCTATGGCTACACCTTC. It is translated as CASSTGGTYGYTF.

The CDR3 reads CASSVASGDNEQFF. CDR3 sequence (DNA): TGTGCCAGCAGCGTGGCTAGCGGGGACAATGAGCAGTTCTTC. This chain connects TRBV9 to TRBJ2-1; 9 nucleotides align to TRBD2. J was trimmed by 5 bases and V by 2 bases; bases with no gene match: 2. CDR3 length: 14 amino acids. Germline V gene data show CDR1 as SGDLS and CDR2 as YYNGEE.

In this sample, this clone turned up once. CDR3 DNA sequence: TGTGCCAGCAGCAAAGAAAGATCTAGCGGGAGGGCGGTAGAGACCCAGTACTTC. It encodes CASSKERSSGRAVETQYF. The J gene is TRBJ2-5, the V gene TRBV21-1; the DNA was not compared with TRBD2, the D call given in the table. TRBV21-1 is reported as a pseudogene. The CDR3 consists of 18 residues.

The CDR3 DNA follows: TGTGCCAGCAGCGTCGACAGGGCCTACGAGCAGTACTTC. It encodes CASSVDRAYEQYF. This rearrangement joins TRBV7-2 to TRBJ2-7; 7 bases map to TRBD1. V lost 5 bases and J lost 2; bases outside the gene matches: 3. The CDR3 extends over 13 amino acids. Germline CDR1 is SGHTA and CDR2 is FQGNSA.

The V call is TRBV24-1, the J call TRBJ2-7; 10 positions agree with TRBD2. The CDR3 length is 13 residues. Germline V lookup: CDR1 KGHDR, CDR2 SFDVKD. V shed 11 bases and J 4 bases; nucleotides not matched to a gene: 7. CDR3 nucleotides: TGTGCCATCCCGGGACTAGCGTTTTACGAGCAGTACTTC. Protein product: CAIPGLAFYEQYF.

The chain is built from TRBV19 and TRBJ2-1; 13 nucleotides align to TRBD2. From germline, CDR1 is LNHDA and CDR2 SQIVND (reference sequence). This CDR3 has 16 amino acids. Trimming took 3 bases from V and 8 from J; bases not matched to a gene: 7. This CDR3 is CASSIAGLAGVDEQFF. The CDR3 bases are TGTGCCAGTAGTATCGCCGGACTAGCGGGAGTAGATGAGCAGTTCTTC.

The chain uses TRBV28 and TRBJ1-1; D not resolved. Deletions cut 3 bases from V and 0 bases from J, with 14 bases between. This CDR3 has 16 residues. Germline V gene sequence: CDR1 MDHEN, CDR2 SYDVKM. This chain's CDR3 is CASSFPAGRLNTEAFF. In DNA, the CDR3 is TGTGCCAGCAGTTTTCCAGCGGGGAGGTTGAACACTGAAGCTTTCTTT.

This clone was counted a single time. The rearrangement links TRBV6-5 to TRBJ2-3; 7 bases match TRBD1. This CDR3 comprises 14 residues. V trimming: 2 bases; J trimming: 4 bases; junction bases outside the gene matches: 3. Germline V lookup: CDR1 MNHEY, CDR2 SVGAGI. The CDR3 is CASSYGQVADTQYF. DNA of the CDR3: TGTGCCAGCAGTTACGGACAGGTCGCAGATACGCAGTATTTT.

The V and J genes are TRBV29-1 and TRBJ1-3; possibly TRBD1 for D (5 bases). CDR1 is SQVTM, CDR2 ANQGSEA, per germline. This CDR3 comprises 14 residues. Deletions cut 4 bases from V and 3 bases from J, with 13 bases between. The CDR3 here is CSVVGEDYGNTIYF. CDR3 DNA: TGCAGCGTTGTAGGGGAAGATTATGGAAACACCATATATTTT. Combining the CDR3 with reference TRBV29-1 and TRBJ1-3 gives the whole variable domain SAVISQKPSRDICQRGTSLTIQCQVDSQVTMMFWYRQQPGQSLTLIATANQGSEATYESGFVIDKFPISRPNLTFSTLTVSNMSPEDSSIYLCSVVGEDYGNTIYFGEGSWLTVV.

The chain joins TRBV6-4 to TRBJ2-1, with a possible D match to TRBD2 (6 bases). Trimming took 0 bases from V and 9 from J, leaving 15 bases between them. The CDR3 contains 15 residues. Looked up from germline, CDR1 is MRHNA and CDR2 is SNTAGT. CDR3 sequence: CASSDSGTPESEQFF. DNA of the CDR3: TGTGCCAGCAGTGACTCCGGGACTCCAGAGAGTGAGCAGTTCTTC.

The CDR3 DNA follows: TGCGCCAGCAGCCCGGGACAGGGGGATATAGATGAGCAGTTCTTC. Protein sequence: CASSPGQGDIDEQFF. The rearrangement uses TRBV5-1 and TRBJ2-1, with 11 positions matching TRBD1. There are 15 residues in the CDR3. V shed 4 bases and J 8 bases; nucleotides not matched to a gene: 8. Germline V gene lookup returns CDR1 SGHRS and CDR2 YFSETQ.

The chain carries TRBV5-8 and TRBJ2-3; TRBD2 matches 11 bases. Losses at the gene ends were 2 bases for V and 6 bases for J; bases not matched to a gene: 8. The CDR3 is 16 amino acids. Germline V gives CDR1 SGHTS, CDR2 YDEGEE. This CDR3 is CASSFRLAGRRDTQYF. The DNA for the CDR3 is TGTGCCAGCAGCTTCCGACTAGCGGGAAGGAGGGATACGCAGTATTTT.

DNA for the CDR3: TGTGCCAGCAGCCAACCCGGACAGGGGGTTTGGACAGATACGCAGTATTTT. Translated, it gives CASSQPGQGVWTDTQYF. The chain employs TRBV7-9 and TRBJ2-3; 10 nucleotides line up with TRBD1. The CDR3 sequence is 17 residues long. CDR1 SEHNR and CDR2 FQNEAQ come from the germline V gene (reference sequence). The trim removed 5 bases at V and 3 bases at J, leaving 11 bases unmatched.